The 30 T cell receptor beta chains below all came from one sample that was sequenced in a study of blood T cell repertoires in COVID-19. Clones were sequenced by immunoSEQ multiplex PCR, and TCRdb holds only the in-frame ones, with some missing. The sample includes about 210,000 clones, about 90% seen only once; the top ten take 0.95% to 1.5%. The sequenced material came from peripheral blood. The receptors derive from a man between 25 and 39 years old with acute or convalescent COVID-19.

The chain carries TRBV5-8 and TRBJ1-3, with D possibly being TRBD1 (5 bases). This CDR3 comprises 16 residues. V lost 4 bases and J 0 bases, leaving 14 bases between the germline ends. Germline CDR1 is SGHTS and CDR2 is YDEGEE. The CDR3 protein is CASSPRTDSSGNTIYF. The CDR3 coding sequence is TGTGCCAGCAGCCCGCGGACCGACAGCTCTGGAAACACCATATATTTT.

As for this clone: This sample also contains other DNA sequences that code for the same CDR3. The chain uses TRBV6-5 and TRBJ1-2; no firm D call. The CDR3 consists of 13 residues. In germline, CDR1 is MNHEY, CDR2 SVGAGI. Trimming took 6 bases from V and 9 from J, leaving 17 bases between them. CDR3 coding DNA: TGTGCCAGCAGCCCAGTGGTTGATGGTCGCTACACCTTC. Its translation: CASSPVVDGRYTF.

This sequence joins TRBV18 and TRBJ1-1, with D uncertain. V was pared by 5 bases and J by 0 bases, with 7 bases between. The germline gives CDR1 KGHSH, CDR2 LQKENI. The CDR3 sequence is 13 residues long. CDR3 sequence: CASSGKLNTEAFF. The CDR3 nucleotides are TGTGCCAGCTCAGGTAAGCTGAACACTGAAGCTTTCTTT.

The rearrangement joins TRBV28 to TRBJ2-6; D not resolved. The V gene lost 4 bases and the J gene lost 1 base, with 11 bases spanning the gap. This CDR3 is 16 amino acids long. Germline lookup yields CDR1 MDHEN and CDR2 SYDVKM. The CDR3 region has the DNA TGTGCCAGCAGTTCACTCGAGTGGTCTGGGGCCAACGTCCTGACTTTC. As protein: CASSSLEWSGANVLTF.

This rearrangement joins TRBV11-2 to TRBJ1-2; maybe TRBD1 (6 bases). CDR3 length: 13 residues. Trimming took off 5 bases at V and 3 bases at J, with 10 bases between the two ends. CDR1 is SGHAT and CDR2 is FQNNGV in the germline V gene. CDR3 residues: CASSLDSYYGYTF. CDR3 DNA sequence: TGTGCCAGCAGCCTGGACAGCTACTATGGCTACACCTTC.

The chain joins TRBV28 to TRBJ2-3, with 14 bases identical to TRBD2. CDR3 length equals 15 residues. The trim removed 4 bases at V and 8 bases at J, leaving 5 bases unmatched. Germline V lookup: CDR1 MDHEN, CDR2 SYDVKM. CDR3 DNA: TGTGCCAGCAGTTCCCTGGGGACTAGCGGGGGTACGCAGTATTTT. Encoded protein: CASSSLGTSGGTQYF.

The chain joins TRBV7-2 to TRBJ2-1; no clear D. With 6 bases removed from V and 0 bases from J, the gap between germline ends came to 9 bases. CDR1 and CDR2 from the germline V gene are SGHTA and FQGNSA. CDR3 length: 14 residues. Here the CDR3 reads CASRSTSSYNEQFF. In DNA, the CDR3 is TGTGCCAGCAGATCAACAAGCTCCTACAATGAGCAGTTCTTC.

The chain employs TRBV24-1 and TRBJ2-5, with 9 bases that match TRBD1. The germline V gene has CDR1 KGHDR and CDR2 SFDVKD. The CDR3 has 15 amino acids. J lost 4 bases, V lost 7 bases, and 9 bases had no gene match. The CDR3 DNA is TGTGCCACCAGGCCCGGGACAGGGAATGGAGAGACCCAGTACTTC. Its protein is CATRPGTGNGETQYF.

This rearrangement joins TRBV2 to TRBJ1-5; D possibly corresponds to TRBD1 (5 bases). CDR1 is SNHLY, CDR2 FYNNEI, per germline. V was cut by 2 bases and J by 6 bases, with 11 bases left in between. CDR3 length: 14 amino acids. In DNA form, the CDR3 reads TGTGCCAGCAGTGAATTGACAGAAACTCAGCCCCAGCATTTT. Its protein is CASSELTETQPQHF.

This sequence joins TRBV28 and TRBJ2-1; D perhaps matches TRBD2 (5 bases). The length of the CDR3 is 14 residues. Germline loops: CDR1 MDHEN, CDR2 SYDVKM. With 3 bases removed from V and 2 bases from J, the gap between germline ends came to 8 bases. The CDR3 sequence: CASSLGATYNEQFF. The CDR3 region has the DNA TGTGCCAGCAGTTTGGGAGCTACCTACAATGAGCAGTTCTTC.

V usage is TRBV19 and J usage is TRBJ1-5; the D is unclear. The CDR3 is 14 amino acids. The germline V gene has CDR1 LNHDA and CDR2 SQIVND (reference sequence). The V gene lost 9 bases and the J gene lost 0 bases, with 12 bases spanning the gap. As DNA, the CDR3 is TGTGCCAGCCGTTGGGCTGGTAGCAATCAGCCCCAGCATTTT. It is translated as CASRWAGSNQPQHF. The whole variable domain, remainder taken from reference TRBV19 and TRBJ1-5, is DGGITQSPKYLFRKEGQNVTLSCEQNLNHDAMYWYRQDPGQGLRLIYYSQIVNDFQKGDIAEGYSVSREKKESFPLTVTSAQKNPTAFYLCASRWAGSNQPQHFGDGTRLSIL.

The CDR3: CAGKGSGGPDGELFF. CDR3 bases: TGTGCCGGAAAGGGTTCGGGAGGGCCAGACGGGGAGCTGTTTTTT. This chain connects TRBV6-5 to TRBJ2-2, with TRBD2 identical over 8 bases. The CDR3 has 15 residues. Trimming removed 11 bases from V and 7 bases from J; junction bases left unmatched: 15. Germline V gene sequence: CDR1 MNHEY, CDR2 SVGAGI.

This chain joins TRBV28 and TRBJ1-6; the D gene is possibly TRBD1 (6 bases). The CDR3 has 12 residues. CDR1 and CDR2 from the germline V gene are MDHEN and SYDVKM. Trimming left V 7 bases short and J 9 bases short, with 10 bases between. The chain's CDR3 is CASTTGSSPLHF. CDR3 DNA: TGTGCCAGCACGACAGGCTCTTCACCCCTCCACTTT.

The chain recombines TRBV7-2 with TRBJ2-4; 9 positions agree with TRBD1. V lost 2 bases and J lost 0; bases outside the gene matches: 11. The CDR3 is 19 amino acids. Germline V lookup: CDR1 SGHTA, CDR2 FQGNSA. In nucleotides, the CDR3 is TGTGCCAGCAGCTTACGGAATTTACAGGGGGCCTCAGCCAAAAACATTCAGTACTTC. Its translation: CASSLRNLQGASAKNIQYF.

The gene calls are TRBV27 and TRBJ1-2; 7 bases map to TRBD1. CDR1 is MNHEY and CDR2 is SMNVEV in the germline V gene (reference sequence). The CDR3 contains 13 residues. V gave up 8 bases and J gave up 4 bases; unmatched junction bases: 7. CDR3 sequence reads: CASGETGPYGYTF. Written as DNA, the CDR3 is TGTGCCAGCGGGGAGACAGGGCCCTATGGCTACACCTTC.

This chain links TRBV4-2 with TRBJ1-1; 11 bases line up with TRBD1. CDR1 LGHNA and CDR2 YNFKEQ come from the germline V gene. Unmatched junction bases numbered 6, after V lost 5 bases and J lost 4 bases. The CDR3 has 15 residues. Here the CDR3 DNA reads TGTGCCAGCAGCAAGGGACAGGGGGGCCGCACTGAAGCTTTCTTT. Its translation: CASSKGQGGRTEAFF.

This chain uses TRBV9 with TRBJ2-2; 8 nucleotides agree with TRBD1. V lost 4 bases and J lost 4; bases outside the gene matches: 6. The CDR3 contains 15 residues. CDR1 SGDLS and CDR2 YYNGEE come from the germline V gene. CDR3 protein: CASSPGGVGTGELFF. The CDR3 DNA sequence: TGTGCCAGCAGCCCAGGGGGCGTCGGCACCGGGGAGCTGTTTTTT.

V gene TRBV24-1 combines with J gene TRBJ1-5; 8 nucleotides align to TRBD1. With V trimmed by 4 bases and J by 2 bases, 12 bases remained unmatched. This CDR3 has 18 amino acids. The germline gives CDR1 KGHDR, CDR2 SFDVKD. CDR3 in DNA: TGTGCCACCAGTGACCCTTTAAAGACAGGGGACGGCAATCAGCCCCAGCATTTT. Translating it yields CATSDPLKTGDGNQPQHF.

The rearrangement joins TRBV27 to TRBJ2-2, with 14 bases matching TRBD2. V lost 9 bases and J lost 6; bases outside the gene matches: 6. The CDR3 consists of 15 residues. Germline V lookup: CDR1 MNHEY, CDR2 SMNVEV (reference sequence). This CDR3 is CASWGLAGAPGELFF. The CDR3 DNA follows: TGTGCCAGTTGGGGACTAGCGGGGGCCCCCGGGGAGCTGTTTTTT.

The chain couples TRBV7-8 to TRBJ2-5; 9 bases are shared with TRBD2. This CDR3 contains 15 residues. The V and J ends lost 1 base and 7 bases, in that order; junction bases with no gene match: 7. CDR1 and CDR2 (germline): SGHVS, FQNEAQ. The CDR3 DNA reads TGTGCCAGCAGCTTAGTTAGCGGGGGCCCAGGGACCCAGTACTTC. Translating it yields CASSLVSGGPGTQYF.

The chain couples TRBV28 to TRBJ2-7; tentative D call: TRBD2 (7 bases). The CDR3 consists of 13 residues. V was clipped by 1 base and J by 6 bases, with 10 bases between them. Germline lookup yields CDR1 MDHEN and CDR2 SYDVKM. The CDR3 DNA follows: TGTGCCAGCAGTTTATCGCGGGGGCTCGAGCAGTACTTC. This sequence encodes CASSLSRGLEQYF.

The J gene is TRBJ1-3, the V gene TRBV30; D is perhaps TRBD1 (5 bases). The CDR3 consists of 14 residues. Germline V gene sequence: CDR1 GTSNPN, CDR2 SVGIG (reference sequence). V was clipped by 1 base and J by 4 bases, with 11 bases between them. The CDR3 bases are TGTGCCTGGAGTGGCGGGGCGTCCGGAAACACCATATATTTT. Translation: CAWSGGASGNTIYF.

The V call is TRBV7-9, the J call TRBJ2-7; 7 bases align to TRBD1. The V and J ends lost 0 bases and 2 bases, in that order; junction bases with no gene match: 1. The CDR3 is 14 residues long. Looked up from germline, CDR1 is SEHNR and CDR2 is FQNEAQ (reference sequence). The CDR3: CASSLAGTAYEQYF. The CDR3 DNA follows: TGTGCCAGCAGCTTAGCCGGGACAGCCTACGAGCAGTACTTC.

The chain uses TRBV4-2 and TRBJ2-7; 9 nucleotides match TRBD2. This CDR3 contains 16 residues. Germline CDR1 reads LGHNA; CDR2 reads YNFKEQ. With 1 base clipped from V and 2 bases from J, the junction kept 6 bases outside the gene matches. The CDR3 coding sequence is TGTGCCAGCAGCCAAGGCCCCGCGGGAGGGCCCTACGAGCAGTACTTC. Translating it yields CASSQGPAGGPYEQYF.

This clone was seen only once. The chain uses TRBV9 and TRBJ2-3; 9 nucleotides agree with TRBD2. V gave up 0 bases and J gave up 8 bases; unmatched junction bases: 13. There are 17 residues in the CDR3. Germline CDR1 reads SGDLS; CDR2 reads YYNGEE. The CDR3, as DNA: TGTGCCAGCAGCGTAGGAGGTAGCGGGGGTGGGTCTAGTACGCAGTATTTT. Its protein is CASSVGGSGGGSSTQYF.

J is TRBJ1-2 and V is TRBV29-1; unclear D gene. Trimming took 4 bases from V and 1 from J, leaving 13 bases between them. The CDR3 spans 14 residues. Germline lookup yields CDR1 SQVTM and CDR2 ANQGSEA. CDR3 loop: CSVASGRFNYGYTF. The CDR3, as DNA: TGCAGCGTTGCCTCCGGGAGGTTTAACTATGGCTACACCTTC. The entire variable domain, with the rest obtained from reference TRBV29-1 and TRBJ1-2, is as follows: SAVISQKPSRDICQRGTSLTIQCQVDSQVTMMFWYRQQPGQSLTLIATANQGSEATYESGFVIDKFPISRPNLTFSTLTVSNMSPEDSSIYLCSVASGRFNYGYTFGSGTRLTVV.

The J gene is TRBJ2-1, the V gene TRBV7-3, with 11 bases identical to TRBD2. Germline V lookup: CDR1 SGHTA, CDR2 FQGTGA. With 5 bases clipped from V and 2 bases from J, the junction kept 5 bases outside the gene matches. The CDR3 runs to 16 residues. The CDR3 DNA follows: TGTGCCAGCAGCCTGACTAGCGGGGTTACCTACAATGAGCAGTTCTTC. Its translation: CASSLTSGVTYNEQFF.

The V call is TRBV9, the J call TRBJ2-1; 7 nucleotides align to TRBD1. The CDR3 contains 17 residues. J gave up 5 bases and V 0 bases, and 11 bases lay outside the gene matches. The V gene's germline CDR1 is SGDLS and CDR2 YYNGEE. The CDR3 protein is CASSVARGQRTHNEQFF. CDR3 coding DNA: TGTGCCAGCAGCGTAGCTAGGGGGCAGCGGACCCACAATGAGCAGTTCTTC.

This chain joins TRBV15 and TRBJ2-5, with D maybe TRBD1 (5 bases). CDR1 and CDR2 from the germline V gene are LNHNV and YYDKDF (reference sequence). CDR3 length: 16 residues. The V gene lost 5 bases and the J gene lost 0 bases, with 16 bases spanning the gap. CDR3: CATSGAGPRYQETQYF. CDR3 in DNA: TGTGCCACCAGCGGCGCAGGGCCACGGTACCAAGAGACCCAGTACTTC.

This clone occurred a few times. The chain couples TRBV7-3 to TRBJ2-5; 7 bases match TRBD2. V shed 0 bases and J 5 bases; nucleotides not matched to a gene: 6. Germline CDR1 is SGHTA and CDR2 is FQGTGA. The CDR3 is 15 residues long. The CDR3 is CASSLTGLDGETQYF. CDR3 DNA: TGTGCCAGCAGCTTAACCGGACTAGACGGCGAGACCCAGTACTTC.